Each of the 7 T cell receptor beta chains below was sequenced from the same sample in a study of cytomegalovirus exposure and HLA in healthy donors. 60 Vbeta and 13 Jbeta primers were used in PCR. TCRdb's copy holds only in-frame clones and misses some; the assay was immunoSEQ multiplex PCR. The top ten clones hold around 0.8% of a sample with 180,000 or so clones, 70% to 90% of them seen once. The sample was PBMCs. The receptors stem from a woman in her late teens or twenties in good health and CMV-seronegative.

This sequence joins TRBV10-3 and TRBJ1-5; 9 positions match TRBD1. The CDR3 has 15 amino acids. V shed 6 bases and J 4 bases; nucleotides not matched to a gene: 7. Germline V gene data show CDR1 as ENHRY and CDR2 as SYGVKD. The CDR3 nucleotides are TGTGCCATCAGCCAGGACAGGGGAAAGAATCAGCCCCAGCATTTT. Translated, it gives CAISQDRGKNQPQHF.

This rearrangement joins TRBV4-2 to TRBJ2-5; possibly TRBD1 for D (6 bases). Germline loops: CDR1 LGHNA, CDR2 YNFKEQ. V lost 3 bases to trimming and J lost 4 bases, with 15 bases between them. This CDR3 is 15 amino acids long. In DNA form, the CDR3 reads TGTGCCAGCAGCCAGGCAGGGGCCTCGGTAGAGACCCAGTACTTC. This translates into CASSQAGASVETQYF.

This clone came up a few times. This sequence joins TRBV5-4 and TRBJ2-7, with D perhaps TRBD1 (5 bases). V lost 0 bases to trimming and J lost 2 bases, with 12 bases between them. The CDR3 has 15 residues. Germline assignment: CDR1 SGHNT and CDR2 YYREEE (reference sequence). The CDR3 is CASSLGQSRTYEQYF. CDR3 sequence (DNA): TGTGCCAGCAGCTTGGGACAGTCTAGGACCTACGAGCAGTACTTC.

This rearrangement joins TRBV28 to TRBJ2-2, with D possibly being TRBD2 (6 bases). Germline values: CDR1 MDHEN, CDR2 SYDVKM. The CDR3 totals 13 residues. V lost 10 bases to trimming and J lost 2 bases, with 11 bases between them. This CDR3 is CAKEGYNTGELFF. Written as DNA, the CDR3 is TGTGCCAAGGAGGGGTATAACACCGGGGAGCTGTTTTTT.

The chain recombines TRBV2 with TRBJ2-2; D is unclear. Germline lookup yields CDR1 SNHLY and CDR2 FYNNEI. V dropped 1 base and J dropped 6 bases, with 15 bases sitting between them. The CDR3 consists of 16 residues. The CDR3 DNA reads TGTGCCAGCAGTGAAGATCTTGAACCCCGGGCCGGGGAGCTGTTTTTT. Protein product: CASSEDLEPRAGELFF.

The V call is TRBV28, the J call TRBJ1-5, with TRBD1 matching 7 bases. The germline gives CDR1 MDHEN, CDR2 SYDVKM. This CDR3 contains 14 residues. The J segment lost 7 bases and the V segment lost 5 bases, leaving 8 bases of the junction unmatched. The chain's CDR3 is CASSLTGSYQPQHF. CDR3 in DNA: TGTGCCAGCAGTCTGACAGGGAGTTACCAGCCCCAGCATTTT.

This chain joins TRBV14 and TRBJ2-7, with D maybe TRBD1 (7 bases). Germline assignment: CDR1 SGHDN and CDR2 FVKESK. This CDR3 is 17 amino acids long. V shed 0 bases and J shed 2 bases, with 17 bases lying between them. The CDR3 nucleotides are TGTGCCAGCAGCCAAGATCCAGGGGGGTGGGGGGCCTACGAGCAGTACTTC. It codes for CASSQDPGGWGAYEQYF. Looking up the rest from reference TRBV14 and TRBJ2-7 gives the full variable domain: EAGVTQFPSHSVIEKGQTVTLRCDPISGHDNLYWYRRVMGKEIKFLLHFVKESKQDESGMPNNRFLAERTGGTYSTLKVQPAELEDSGVYFCASSQDPGGWGAYEQYFGPGTRLTVT.